This T cell receptor (beta chain) was sequenced for a study of response to subunit inactivated influenza vaccine. Points from the study as a whole: It was suggested by the authors that few new T cells are recruited by each seasonal influenza vaccination.

The CDR3 sequence is 13 residues long. The V end lost 3 bases, the J end lost 6 bases, and 8 bases lay between the germline ends. This clonotype was recorded a few times. The antigen is unknown. TCRdb redid the calling of the RT-PCR reads with MiXCR, one entry per CDR3 protein. The data hold about 650,000 distinct CDR3 sequences, with 15% to 17% observed a single time. The TCR comes from a man in his forties or fifties who received an inactivated influenza vaccine. The source was PBMCs from blood, collected approximately 12 days after vaccination. V usage is TRBV12-3 or TRBV12-4 and J usage is TRBJ2-2; D may be TRBD2 (6 bases). The CDR3 reads CASSLGEAGELFF. In DNA, the CDR3 is TGTGCCAGCAGTTTGGGGGAGGCCGGGGAGCTGTTTTTT.